These 17 T cell receptor beta chains share one sample of origin, sequenced in a study of T cell repertoires in cytomegalovirus infection. TCRdb re-called the reads with MiXCR, one entry per CDR3 protein. In the table there are 150,000 or so distinct CDR3 sequences, roughly 20% of which are singletons. Antigens for these TCRs are unknown. Sequencing was performed on CD8+ T cells from cultured PBMCs, taken from culture after CMV antigen stimulation. The receptors stem from a human donor in good health (CMV status not recorded). Some clones in this sample may be carry-over from other donors' samples.

The rearrangement uses TRBV6-5 and TRBJ1-1, with unresolved D. The V end was cut by 6 bases, the J end by 4 bases, with 18 bases between. This CDR3 has 15 residues. In germline, CDR1 is MNHEY, CDR2 SVGAGI. Here the CDR3 DNA reads TGTGCCAGCAGCCCGGAAAACTCGGGAAGCACTGAAGCTTTCTTT. This encodes CASSPENSGSTEAFF.

This clonotype came up a few times. The chain combines TRBV6-1 with TRBJ2-3; TRBD2 is a possible D gene (5 bases). The V and J ends lost 2 bases and 4 bases respectively, with 13 bases between them. CDR3 length equals 15 residues. CDR1 and CDR2 (germline): MNHNS, SASEGT. Written as DNA, the CDR3 is TGTGCCAGCAGTGAATCCGAAGGTAGCGCAGATACGCAGTATTTT. It encodes CASSESEGSADTQYF.

The table lists this clonotype with a count of one. The rearrangement links TRBV6-5 to TRBJ2-7; possible D gene TRBD2, 5 bases. This CDR3 has 14 residues. CDR1 and CDR2 (germline): MNHEY, SVGAGI. V lost 1 base to trimming and J lost 2 bases, with 9 bases between them. The CDR3 DNA is TGTGCCAGCAGTTACTACGAGGGTACCTACGAGCAGTACTTC. Amino acids: CASSYYEGTYEQYF.

The rearrangement links TRBV5-1 to TRBJ2-3; 8 bases map to TRBD1. This CDR3 has 15 amino acids. Germline assignment: CDR1 SGHRS and CDR2 YFSETQ. The junction had 5 bases not matched to a gene; V was cut back by 0 bases and J by 5 bases. CDR3 protein: CASSLETGERDTQYF. In nucleotides, the CDR3 is TGCGCCAGCAGCTTGGAGACAGGGGAAAGAGATACGCAGTATTTT.

The chain is built from TRBV12-3 or TRBV12-4 and TRBJ1-1, with 9 positions matching TRBD1. V lost 7 bases, J lost 6 bases, and 9 bases stayed unmatched. This CDR3 comprises 14 residues. The chain's CDR3 is CASTPDRGSAEAFF. The CDR3 coding sequence is TGTGCCAGCACCCCGGACAGGGGAAGCGCTGAAGCTTTCTTT.

The rearrangement joins TRBV7-2 to TRBJ2-1; possible D gene TRBD2, 7 bases. The CDR3 consists of 15 residues. Germline assignment: CDR1 SGHTA and CDR2 FQGNSA. Trimming stripped 7 bases from V and 8 bases from J, with 21 bases between. The CDR3 loop is CASTLRGGGSYEQFF. DNA of the CDR3: TGTGCCAGCACACTTAGGGGGGGGGGATCCTATGAGCAGTTCTTC. Filled out from reference TRBV7-2 and TRBJ2-1, the complete variable domain reads GAGVSQSPSNKVTEKGKDVELRCDPISGHTALYWYRQSLGQGLEFLIYFQGNSAPDKSGLPSDRFSAERTGGSVSTLTIQRTQQEDSAVYLCASTLRGGGSYEQFFGPGTRLTVL.

The rearrangement links TRBV27 to TRBJ2-7, with a weak D call TRBD2 (7 bases). From germline, CDR1 is MNHEY and CDR2 SMNVEV (reference sequence). V lost 7 bases, J lost 4 bases, and 14 bases lay in between. This CDR3 is built from 13 residues. CDR3 DNA sequence: TGTGCCAGCAAGGCGGGGGCCCTATACGAGCAGTACTTC. This encodes CASKAGALYEQYF.

The chain uses TRBV7-9 and TRBJ2-3; 11 nucleotides match TRBD1. The V gene end was trimmed by 5 bases and the J gene end by 4 bases; junction bases not matched to a gene: 11. The CDR3 has 17 residues. Per germline, CDR1 SEHNR and CDR2 FQNEAQ (reference sequence). Here the CDR3 reads CASSQTGTGGTADTQYF. The CDR3 DNA reads as TGTGCCAGCAGCCAAACGGGGACAGGGGGTACGGCAGATACGCAGTATTTT.

V usage is TRBV6-5 and J usage is TRBJ1-2; 7 bases are a match to TRBD1. V was pared by 6 bases and J by 6 bases, with 7 bases of the junction left unmatched. The germline V gene encodes CDR1 MNHEY and CDR2 SVGAGI. This CDR3 has 13 residues. CDR3 residues: CASRIGTVDGYTF. In DNA form, the CDR3 reads TGTGCCAGCAGGATCGGGACAGTAGATGGCTACACCTTC.

The rearrangement joins TRBV7-9 to TRBJ1-2, with TRBD1 matching over 10 bases. Germline CDR1 and CDR2: SEHNR and FQNEAQ (reference sequence). J lost 3 bases, V lost 8 bases, and 12 bases had no gene match. The CDR3 sequence is 16 residues long. The CDR3 loop reads CASVEADRGRDYGYTF. The CDR3 DNA is TGTGCCAGCGTCGAGGCCGACAGGGGGCGGGACTATGGCTACACCTTC.

The rearrangement uses TRBV4-3 and TRBJ2-1; TRBD1 aligns across 9 bases. The CDR3 has 17 amino acids. CDR1 LGHNA and CDR2 YSLEER come from the germline V gene. Germline trimming cut 3 bases from V and 3 bases from J; bases unmatched to any gene: 9. The CDR3 DNA follows: TGCGCCAGCAGCCATCCTGCCGGGACAGGGCTCTACAATGAGCAGTTCTTC. This translates into CASSHPAGTGLYNEQFF.

Remarks on this clonotype: The junction does not match germline at one end; this may be a read error. J is TRBJ1-5 and V is TRBV7-9; D remains ambiguous. The CDR3 is made up of 16 amino acids. CDR1 is SEHNR, CDR2 FQNEAQ, per germline (reference sequence). The CDR3 DNA reads as TGTGTCAGCAGCCTCGGGATCCCCTATAGCAATCAGCCCCAGCATTTT. Translated, it gives CVSSLGIPYSNQPQHF.

In this sample, this clonotype turned up many times. This chain joins TRBV28 and TRBJ2-3; a weak D match, TRBD1 (6 bases). Trimming left V 4 bases short and J 0 bases short, with 26 bases between. The CDR3 consists of 20 residues. The germline V gene encodes CDR1 MDHEN and CDR2 SYDVKM. CDR3 coding DNA: TGTGCCAGCAGTTCTTACAGGGAACTACCCCGGGTAGATAGCACAGATACGCAGTATTTT. Translation gives CASSSYRELPRVDSTDTQYF.

This clonotype turned up a few times. The chain links TRBV6-5 to TRBJ1-3; D gene unclear. Germline CDR1 reads MNHEY; CDR2 reads SVGAGI. The CDR3 spans 16 residues. V was shortened by 2 bases and J by 0 bases, with 11 bases between the two germline ends. The CDR3: CASSYNLLSSGNTIYF. The CDR3 nucleotides read TGTGCCAGCAGTTACAATCTTCTGTCCTCTGGAAACACCATATATTTT.

The chain joins TRBV12-3 or TRBV12-4 to TRBJ1-5; a possible D gene is TRBD1 (6 bases). Deletions cut 6 bases from V and 1 base from J, with 16 bases between. This CDR3 region has 16 residues. The CDR3 region is CASSEWGPDSNQPQHF. CDR3 bases: TGTGCCAGCAGCGAGTGGGGGCCAGACAGCAATCAGCCCCAGCATTTT.

This clonotype has more than one count but fewer than ten. The gene calls are TRBV4-1 and TRBJ2-7; TRBD1 matches at 8 bases. CDR1 is MGHRA, CDR2 YSYEKL, per germline. V shed 0 bases, J shed 2 bases, and the junction held 6 bases outside the gene matches. This CDR3 has 16 amino acids. The CDR3 region is CASSQEVRQGTYEQYF. Written as DNA, the CDR3 is TGCGCCAGCAGCCAAGAAGTCCGACAGGGGACCTACGAGCAGTACTTC.

This clonotype appeared a few times. The chain joins TRBV7-2 to TRBJ2-5; 12 positions agree with TRBD1. Germline CDR1 SGHTA, CDR2 FQGNSA. The V segment lost 3 bases and the J segment 1 base; nucleotides outside the gene matches: 9. The CDR3 has 18 residues. DNA of the CDR3: TGTGCCAGCAGCTTGGAGGGACAGGGGGCTGGTGGCCAAGAGACCCAGTACTTC. Its protein product is CASSLEGQGAGGQETQYF.